This TCR beta chain was identified during a study of cytomegalovirus exposure and HLA in healthy donors. Whole-study findings and limits: 87-base-pair reads could not separate some V segments, including TRBV6-2 and TRBV6-3. Per a prior analysis, the majority of TCR beta V segments were productive roughly 87% or roughly 30% of the time. Rare sequences made up most TCRs, while some public TCRs were found in many donors. Cytomegalovirus-associated status was assigned to approximately 160 TCR beta chains.

In the case of this clone: The antigen remains unidentified.

There are 14 residues in the CDR3. Trimming removed 5 bases from V and 1 base from J; junction bases left unmatched: 3. CDR1 SNHLY and CDR2 FYNNEI come from the germline V gene. PCR was performed using 60 Vbeta and 13 Jbeta primers. Clones were sequenced by immunoSEQ multiplex PCR, and TCRdb holds only the in-frame ones, with some missing. The sample includes approximately 140,000 clones, 60% to 70% of them seen just once. The rearrangement uses TRBV2 and TRBJ1-1; TRBD1 matches at 8 bases. The sample consisted of PBMCs. This receptor was obtained from a woman aged 55-70 years in good health and CMV-seropositive. The CDR3 loop is CASSRQGTNTEAFF. The CDR3 DNA follows: TGTGCCAGCAGTCGACAGGGGACGAACACTGAAGCTTTCTTT.